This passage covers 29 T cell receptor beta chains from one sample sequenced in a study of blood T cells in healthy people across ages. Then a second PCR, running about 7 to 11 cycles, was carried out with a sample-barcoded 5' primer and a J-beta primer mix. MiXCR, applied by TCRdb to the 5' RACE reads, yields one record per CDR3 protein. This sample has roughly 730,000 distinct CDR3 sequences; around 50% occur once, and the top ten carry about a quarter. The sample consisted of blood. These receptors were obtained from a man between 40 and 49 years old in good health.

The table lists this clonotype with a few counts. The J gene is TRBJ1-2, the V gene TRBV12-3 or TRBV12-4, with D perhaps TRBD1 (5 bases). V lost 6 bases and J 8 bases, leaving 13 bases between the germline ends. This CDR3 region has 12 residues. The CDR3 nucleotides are TGTGCCAGCAGGGGCCAGGGCAACGGCTACACCTTC. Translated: CASRGQGNGYTF.

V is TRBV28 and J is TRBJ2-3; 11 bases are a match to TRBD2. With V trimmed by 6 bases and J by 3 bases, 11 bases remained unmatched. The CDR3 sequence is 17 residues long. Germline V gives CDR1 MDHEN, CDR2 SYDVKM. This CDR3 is CASRRLTSGSRTDTQYF. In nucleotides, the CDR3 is TGTGCCAGCAGGCGACTCACTAGCGGGAGCAGGACAGATACGCAGTATTTT.

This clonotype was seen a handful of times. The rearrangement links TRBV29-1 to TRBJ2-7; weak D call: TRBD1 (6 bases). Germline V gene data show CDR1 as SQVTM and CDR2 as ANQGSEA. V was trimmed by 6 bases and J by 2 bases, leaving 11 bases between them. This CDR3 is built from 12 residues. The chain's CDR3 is CSVQGGPYEQYF. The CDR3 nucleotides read TGCAGCGTACAGGGTGGGCCCTACGAGCAGTACTTC.

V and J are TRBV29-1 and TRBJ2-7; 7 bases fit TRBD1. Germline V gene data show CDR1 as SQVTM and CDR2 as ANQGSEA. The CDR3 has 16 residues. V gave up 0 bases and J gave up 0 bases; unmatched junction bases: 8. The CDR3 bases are TGCAGCGTTGAAGATTTAGAGGACAGGAGCTCCTACGAGCAGTACTTC. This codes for CSVEDLEDRSSYEQYF.

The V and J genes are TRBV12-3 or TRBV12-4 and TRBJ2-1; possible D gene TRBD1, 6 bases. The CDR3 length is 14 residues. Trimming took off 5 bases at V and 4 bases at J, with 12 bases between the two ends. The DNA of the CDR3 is TGTGCCAGCAGTGGGACACCACGTTACAATGAGCAGTTCTTC. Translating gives CASSGTPRYNEQFF.

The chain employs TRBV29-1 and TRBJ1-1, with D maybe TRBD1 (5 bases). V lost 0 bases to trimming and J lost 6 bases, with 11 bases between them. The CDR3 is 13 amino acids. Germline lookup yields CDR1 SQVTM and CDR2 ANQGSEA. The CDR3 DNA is TGCAGCGTTGAAGATGGGGGACTCGCTGAAGCTTTCTTT. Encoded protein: CSVEDGGLAEAFF.

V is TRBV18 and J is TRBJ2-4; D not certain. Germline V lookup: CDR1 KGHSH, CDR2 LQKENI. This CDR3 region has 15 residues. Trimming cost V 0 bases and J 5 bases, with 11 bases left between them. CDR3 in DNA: TGTGCCAGCTCACCACCCGAACTACCCCAAAACATTCAGTACTTC. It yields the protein CASSPPELPQNIQYF. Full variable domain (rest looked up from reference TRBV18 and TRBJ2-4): NAGVMQNPRHLVRRRGQEARLRCSPMKGHSHVYWYRQLPEEGLKFMVYLQKENIIDESGMPKERFSAEFPKEGPSILRIQQVVRGDSAAYFCASSPPELPQNIQYFGAGTRLSVL.

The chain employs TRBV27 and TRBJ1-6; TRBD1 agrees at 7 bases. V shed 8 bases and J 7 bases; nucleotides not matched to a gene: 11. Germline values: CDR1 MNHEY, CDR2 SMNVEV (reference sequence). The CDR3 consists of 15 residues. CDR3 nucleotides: TGTGCCAGCCAGGGGGACCCCATTGCGAATTCACCCCTCCACTTT. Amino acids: CASQGDPIANSPLHF.

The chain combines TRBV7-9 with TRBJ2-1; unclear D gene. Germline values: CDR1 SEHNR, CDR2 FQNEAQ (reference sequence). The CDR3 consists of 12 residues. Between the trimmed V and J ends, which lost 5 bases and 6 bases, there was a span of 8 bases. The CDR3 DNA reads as TGTGCCAGCAGCCTCTACGTCAATGAGCAGTTCTTC. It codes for CASSLYVNEQFF.

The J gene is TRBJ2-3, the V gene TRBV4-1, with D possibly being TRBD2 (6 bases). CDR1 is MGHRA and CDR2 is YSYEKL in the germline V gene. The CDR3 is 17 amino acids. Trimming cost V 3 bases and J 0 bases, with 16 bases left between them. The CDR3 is CASSHLWGTSSTDTQYF. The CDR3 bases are TGCGCCAGCAGCCACTTATGGGGGACTTCTAGCACAGATACGCAGTATTTT.

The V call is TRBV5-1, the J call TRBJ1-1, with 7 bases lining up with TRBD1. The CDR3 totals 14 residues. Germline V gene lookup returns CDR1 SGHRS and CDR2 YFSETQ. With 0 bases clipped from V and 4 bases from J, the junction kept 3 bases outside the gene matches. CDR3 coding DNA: TGCGCCAGCAGCTTGGCGGCAGGGGGCACTGAAGCTTTCTTT. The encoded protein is CASSLAAGGTEAFF.

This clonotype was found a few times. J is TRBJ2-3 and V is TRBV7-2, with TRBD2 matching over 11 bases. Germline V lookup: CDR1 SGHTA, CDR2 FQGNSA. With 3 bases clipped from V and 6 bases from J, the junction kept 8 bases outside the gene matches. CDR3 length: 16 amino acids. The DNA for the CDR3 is TGTGCCAGCAGCTTCCCCCTAGCGGGGGGTGCTGATACGCAGTATTTT. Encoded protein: CASSFPLAGGADTQYF.

Here the CDR3 reads CASSFSGRTEAFF. For the CDR3, the DNA is TGTGCCAGCAGTTTTTCGGGGAGGACTGAAGCTTTCTTT. The gene calls are TRBV2 and TRBJ1-1; D remains ambiguous. V gave up 5 bases and J gave up 5 bases, with 12 bases separating them. CDR3 length: 13 residues. Germline V lookup: CDR1 SNHLY, CDR2 FYNNEI.

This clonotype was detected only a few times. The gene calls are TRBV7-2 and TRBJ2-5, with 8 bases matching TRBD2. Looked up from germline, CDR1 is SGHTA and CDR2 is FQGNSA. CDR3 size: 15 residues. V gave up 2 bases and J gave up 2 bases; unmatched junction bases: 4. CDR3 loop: CASSLSTSGQETQYF. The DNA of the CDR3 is TGTGCCAGCAGCTTAAGTACTAGCGGACAAGAGACCCAGTACTTC.

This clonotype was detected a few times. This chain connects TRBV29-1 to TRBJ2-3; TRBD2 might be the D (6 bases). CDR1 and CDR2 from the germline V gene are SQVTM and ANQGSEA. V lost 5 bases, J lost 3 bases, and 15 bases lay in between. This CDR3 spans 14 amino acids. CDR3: CSVTRGVGTDTQYF. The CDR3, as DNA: TGCAGCGTTACTCGCGGGGTAGGAACAGATACGCAGTATTTT.

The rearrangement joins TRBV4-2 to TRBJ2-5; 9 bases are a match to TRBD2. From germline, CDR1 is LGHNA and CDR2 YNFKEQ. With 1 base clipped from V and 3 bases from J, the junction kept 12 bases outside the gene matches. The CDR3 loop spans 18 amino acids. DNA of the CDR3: TGTGCCAGCAGCCAAGGGGGGACTAGCACCTCGTGGGAAGAGACCCAGTACTTC. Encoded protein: CASSQGGTSTSWEETQYF.

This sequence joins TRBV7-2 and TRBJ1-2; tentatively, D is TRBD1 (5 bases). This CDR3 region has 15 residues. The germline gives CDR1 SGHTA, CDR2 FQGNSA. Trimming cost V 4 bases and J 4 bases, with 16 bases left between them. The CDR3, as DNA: TGTGCCAGCAGCTCGATGGGGCATAACCTCTATGGCTACACCTTC. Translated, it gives CASSSMGHNLYGYTF.

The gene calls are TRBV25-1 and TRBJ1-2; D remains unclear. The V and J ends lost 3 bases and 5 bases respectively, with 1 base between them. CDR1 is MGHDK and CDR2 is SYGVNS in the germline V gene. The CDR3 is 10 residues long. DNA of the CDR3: TGTGCCAGCAGTGATTATGGCTACACCTTC. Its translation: CASSDYGYTF.

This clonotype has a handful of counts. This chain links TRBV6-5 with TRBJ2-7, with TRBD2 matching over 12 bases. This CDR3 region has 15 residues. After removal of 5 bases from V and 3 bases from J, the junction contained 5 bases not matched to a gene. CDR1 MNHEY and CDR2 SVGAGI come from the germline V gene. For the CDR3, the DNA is TGTGCCAGCAGTCCACAGACTAGCGGGAGCTACGAGCAGTACTTC. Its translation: CASSPQTSGSYEQYF.

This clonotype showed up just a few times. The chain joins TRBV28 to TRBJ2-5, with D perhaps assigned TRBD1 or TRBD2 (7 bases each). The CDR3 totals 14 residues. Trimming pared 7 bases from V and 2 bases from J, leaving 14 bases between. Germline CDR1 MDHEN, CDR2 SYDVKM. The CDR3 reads CASKFRGGQETQYF. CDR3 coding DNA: TGTGCCAGCAAGTTCAGGGGGGGACAAGAGACCCAGTACTTC.

The CDR3 protein is CSANWDRALDEQYF. Here the CDR3 DNA reads TGCAGTGCTAACTGGGACAGGGCTTTGGACGAGCAGTACTTC. The chain joins TRBV20-1 to TRBJ2-5, with 9 bases identical to TRBD1. With the DNA end fitting TRBJ2-7 better, the J assignment may be wrong. Germline CDR1 DFQATT, CDR2 SNEGSKA (reference sequence). This CDR3 comprises 14 residues.

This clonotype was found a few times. Here the CDR3 DNA reads TGTGCCAGCAGCCAAGATATTAGGGAGCTGTTTTTT. Translation gives CASSQDIRELFF. The V call is TRBV14, the J call TRBJ2-2, with D hard to call. CDR1 is SGHDN and CDR2 is FVKESK in the germline V gene. This CDR3 has 12 amino acids. The ends were cut back, 0 bases at V and 9 bases at J, with 5 bases in the middle.

DNA of the CDR3: TGTGCCAGCAGCTCCGAATCAGGGGGTCCTTTTTTAAACCTGAACACTGAAGCTTTCTTT. As protein: CASSSESGGPFLNLNTEAFF. This sequence joins TRBV5-5 and TRBJ1-1; 7 bases match TRBD1. Germline CDR1 SGHKS, CDR2 YYEKEE (reference sequence). The CDR3 totals 20 residues. V lost 3 bases to trimming and J lost 0 bases; unmatched junction nucleotides: 20.

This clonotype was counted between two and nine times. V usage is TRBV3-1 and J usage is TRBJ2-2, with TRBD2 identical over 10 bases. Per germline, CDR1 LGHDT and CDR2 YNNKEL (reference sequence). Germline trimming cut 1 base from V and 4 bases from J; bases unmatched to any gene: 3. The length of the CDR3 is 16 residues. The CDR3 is CASSQASGSITGELFF. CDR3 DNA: TGTGCCAGCAGCCAAGCTAGCGGGAGCATCACCGGGGAGCTGTTTTTT.

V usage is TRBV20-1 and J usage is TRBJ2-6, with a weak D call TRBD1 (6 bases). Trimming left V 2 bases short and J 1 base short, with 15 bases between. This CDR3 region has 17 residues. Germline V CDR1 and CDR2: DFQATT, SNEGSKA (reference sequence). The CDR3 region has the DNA TGCAGTGCTAGAACCTCGGGACACCAGTCTGGGGCCAACGTCCTGACTTTC. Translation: CSARTSGHQSGANVLTF.

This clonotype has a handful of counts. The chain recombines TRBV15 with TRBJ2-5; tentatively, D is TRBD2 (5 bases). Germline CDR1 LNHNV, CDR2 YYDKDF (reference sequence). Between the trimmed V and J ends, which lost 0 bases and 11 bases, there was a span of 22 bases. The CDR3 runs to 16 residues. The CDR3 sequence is CATSRDNSALNNEQYF. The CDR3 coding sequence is TGTGCCACCAGCAGAGATAATAGCGCCTTGAACAATGAGCAGTACTTC. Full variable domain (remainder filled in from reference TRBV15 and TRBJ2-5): DAMVIQNPRYQVTQFGKPVTLSCSQTLNHNVMYWYQQKSSQAPKLLFHYYDKDFNNEADTPDNFQSRRPNTSFCFLDIRSPGLGDTAMYLCATSRDNSALNNEQYFGPGTRLLVL.

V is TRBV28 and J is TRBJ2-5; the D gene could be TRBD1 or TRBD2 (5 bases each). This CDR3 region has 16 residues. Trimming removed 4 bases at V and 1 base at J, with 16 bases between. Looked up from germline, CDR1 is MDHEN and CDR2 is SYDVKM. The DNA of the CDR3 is TGTGCCAGCAGTTACTCCGGGACCGGGGTCCAAGAGACCCAGTACTTC. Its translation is CASSYSGTGVQETQYF. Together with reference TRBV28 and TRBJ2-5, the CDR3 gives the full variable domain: DVKVTQSSRYLVKRTGEKVFLECVQDMDHENMFWYRQDPGLGLRLIYFSYDVKMKEKGDIPEGYSVSREKKERFSLILESASTNQTSMYLCASSYSGTGVQETQYFGPGTRLLVL.

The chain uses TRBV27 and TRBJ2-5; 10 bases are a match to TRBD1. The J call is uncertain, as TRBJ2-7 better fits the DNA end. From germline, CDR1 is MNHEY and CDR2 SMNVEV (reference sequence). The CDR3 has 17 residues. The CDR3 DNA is TGTGCCAGCAGACCCAGGACAGGGGGATTCGAAAGCTACGAGCAGTACTTC. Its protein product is CASRPRTGGFESYEQYF.

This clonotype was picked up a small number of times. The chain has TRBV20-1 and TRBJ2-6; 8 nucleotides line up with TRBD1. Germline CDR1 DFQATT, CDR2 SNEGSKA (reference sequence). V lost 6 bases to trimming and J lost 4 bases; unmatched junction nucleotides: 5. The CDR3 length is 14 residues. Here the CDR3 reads CSARTGYGANVLTF. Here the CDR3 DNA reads TGCAGTGCCAGGACAGGGTACGGGGCCAACGTCCTGACTTTC.